The 26 T cell receptor beta chains below all came from one sample that was sequenced in a study of cytomegalovirus exposure and HLA in healthy donors. PCR involved 60 Vbeta and 13 Jbeta primers. Assay used: immunoSEQ multiplex PCR; TCRdb lists only in-frame clones, some missing. This sample has approximately 120,000 clones; about 80% occur once, and the top ten carry 2.7%. The specimen was PBMCs. The receptors shown here come from a female donor in good health and CMV-seronegative.

V gene TRBV7-6 combines with J gene TRBJ2-5; 8 bases are a match to TRBD1. Per the germline V gene, CDR1 is SGHVS and CDR2 is FNYEAQ. The CDR3 is made up of 14 amino acids. The ends lost 5 bases at V and 8 bases at J; junction bases unmatched: 10. CDR3 region: CASSPTGEEGTQYF. CDR3 bases: TGTGCCAGCAGCCCGACAGGGGAGGAAGGAACCCAGTACTTC.

The chain recombines TRBV6-5 with TRBJ1-2, with unresolved D. This CDR3 has 13 residues. V was cut by 4 bases and J by 4 bases, with 10 bases left in between. Germline V gene sequence: CDR1 MNHEY, CDR2 SVGAGI. The CDR3 protein is CASSSEWSYGYTF. Here the CDR3 DNA reads TGTGCCAGCAGTTCGGAGTGGAGCTATGGCTACACCTTC.

For this clone: This CDR3 is also generated by other DNA sequences in the sample. The V gene is TRBV7-9, the J gene TRBJ1-1; 8 nucleotides match TRBD1. CDR3 length: 13 amino acids. Trimming took 3 bases from V and 3 from J; bases not matched to a gene: 0. CDR1 and CDR2 (germline): SEHNR, FQNEAQ (reference sequence). DNA for the CDR3: TGTGCCAGCAGCTTGGACAGGGACACTGAAGCTTTCTTT. This encodes CASSLDRDTEAFF.

The chain combines TRBV19 with TRBJ1-4; D remains ambiguous. Germline-derived CDR1 and CDR2 are LNHDA and SQIVND (reference sequence). Trimming shortened V by 1 base and J by 11 bases, and 5 bases separated the two germline ends. The CDR3 has 11 amino acids. CDR3 DNA sequence: TGTGCCAGTAGTATAGGGCGGAAACTGTTTTTT. Amino acids: CASSIGRKLFF.

V is TRBV9 and J is TRBJ1-1, with D perhaps matching TRBD1 (6 bases). The CDR3 sequence is 14 residues long. Germline loops: CDR1 SGDLS, CDR2 YYNGEE. The V end was cut by 0 bases, the J end by 6 bases, with 12 bases between. The chain's CDR3 is CASSVGDTISEAFF. The CDR3 region has the DNA TGTGCCAGCAGCGTAGGGGACACTATTTCTGAAGCTTTCTTT.

The chain couples TRBV5-4 to TRBJ2-3; 10 nucleotides match TRBD2. Germline CDR1 is SGHNT and CDR2 is YYREEE (reference sequence). CDR3 length: 15 amino acids. J lost 3 bases, V lost 3 bases, and 4 bases had no gene match. The CDR3: CASSSGLADTDTQYF. Written as DNA, the CDR3 is TGTGCCAGCAGCTCCGGACTAGCGGATACAGATACGCAGTATTTT.

The chain is built from TRBV25-1 and TRBJ1-2; D perhaps matches TRBD1 (5 bases). V was clipped by 10 bases and J by 7 bases, with 22 bases between them. The CDR3 sequence is 14 residues long. The V gene's germline CDR1 is MGHDK and CDR2 SYGVNS. CDR3 DNA: TGTGCCACAGTAGGAACGGGGGTGAGGGGTGGCTACACCTTC. Translated, it gives CATVGTGVRGGYTF.

The chain employs TRBV29-1 and TRBJ1-5; TRBD1 matches at 9 bases. The germline V gene has CDR1 SQVTM and CDR2 ANQGSEA. The CDR3 has 13 residues. Losses at the gene ends were 6 bases for V and 5 bases for J; bases not matched to a gene: 5. The CDR3 nucleotides read TGCAGCGTCCGGACAGGGGTAGATCAGCCCCAGCATTTT. Amino acids: CSVRTGVDQPQHF.

The J gene is TRBJ2-2, the V gene TRBV6-5, with TRBD2 as a possible D gene (5 bases). The V end lost 0 bases, the J end lost 7 bases, and 6 bases lay between the germline ends. In germline, CDR1 is MNHEY, CDR2 SVGAGI. The CDR3 consists of 13 residues. The CDR3 DNA reads as TGTGCCAGCAGTTACTCGAGGGTCGGGGAGCTGTTTTTT. This encodes CASSYSRVGELFF.

The chain carries TRBV5-4 and TRBJ2-7; 7 positions match TRBD1. The germline gives CDR1 SGHNT, CDR2 YYREEE (reference sequence). The V segment lost 4 bases and the J segment 6 bases; nucleotides outside the gene matches: 10. This CDR3 comprises 14 residues. The CDR3 bases are TGTGCCAGCAGCATAAGACAGGGAATCGGCGAGCAGTACTTC. This gives the protein CASSIRQGIGEQYF.

In DNA, the CDR3 is TGCGCCAGCAGCCTCAAAACGGGAAACGAGCAGTACTTC. Translated, it gives CASSLKTGNEQYF. The V call is TRBV5-1, the J call TRBJ2-5, with a tentative D call TRBD2 (5 bases). Gene TRBJ2-7 matches the end of the DNA better, so the J call may be wrong. Germline values: CDR1 SGHRS, CDR2 YFSETQ. The CDR3 totals 13 residues.

The V and J genes are TRBV7-9 and TRBJ2-5; 9 positions match TRBD2. Losses at the gene ends were 6 bases for V and 5 bases for J; bases not matched to a gene: 10. The CDR3 runs 15 residues. The germline V gene has CDR1 SEHNR and CDR2 FQNEAQ (reference sequence). CDR3 in amino acids: CASRGLAGGQETQYF. CDR3 nucleotide sequence: TGTGCCAGCAGAGGGCTTGCGGGGGGGCAGGAGACCCAGTACTTC.

The CDR3 spells CASTGGSTDTQYF. The CDR3, as DNA: TGTGCCAGCACAGGGGGCAGCACAGATACGCAGTATTTT. V usage is TRBV6-5 and J usage is TRBJ2-3; 8 bases match TRBD1. The ends lost 7 bases at V and 0 bases at J; junction bases unmatched: 0. CDR1 and CDR2 (germline): MNHEY, SVGAGI. The CDR3 contains 13 residues.

This rearrangement joins TRBV7-6 to TRBJ2-1, with TRBD2 identical over 10 bases. This CDR3 region has 17 residues. Germline CDR1 reads SGHVS; CDR2 reads FNYEAQ. V dropped 1 base and J dropped 6; count of bases not matched to a gene: 9. Here the CDR3 reads CASSLDSSGGSANEQFF. The CDR3 coding sequence is TGTGCCAGCAGCTTAGATTCTAGCGGGGGCTCTGCCAATGAGCAGTTCTTC.

This clone came up a few times. This chain connects TRBV4-3 to TRBJ1-2; D uncertain. The germline V gene has CDR1 LGHNA and CDR2 YSLEER. Trimming took 0 bases from V and 5 from J, leaving 13 bases between them. The CDR3 runs 15 residues. CDR3: CASSQDPTDLYGYTF. The CDR3 DNA sequence: TGCGCCAGCAGCCAAGATCCAACAGATTTGTATGGCTACACCTTC.

V is TRBV2 and J is TRBJ2-5; 12 positions agree with TRBD2. CDR3 length equals 17 residues. CDR1 is SNHLY, CDR2 FYNNEI, per germline. The V gene end was trimmed by 4 bases and the J gene end by 4 bases; junction bases not matched to a gene: 10. CDR3 coding DNA: TGTGCCAGCAGTGCATCTAGCGGGGGGGCCAACCTAGAGACCCAGTACTTC. It encodes CASSASSGGANLETQYF.

This chain joins TRBV7-9 and TRBJ2-5, with 7 positions matching TRBD2. V was clipped by 6 bases and J by 7 bases; unmatched bases: 14. The germline CDR1 and CDR2 sequences are SEHNR and FQNEAQ (reference sequence). There are 15 residues in the CDR3. CDR3 protein: CASRHSDGRGGTQYF. CDR3 coding DNA: TGTGCCAGCAGACATAGCGACGGGCGCGGGGGGACCCAGTACTTC. Looking up the rest from reference TRBV7-9 and TRBJ2-5 gives the full variable domain: DTGVSQNPRHKITKRGQNVTFRCDPISEHNRLYWYRQTLGQGPEFLTYFQNEAQLEKSRLLSDRFSAERPKGSFSTLEIQRTEQGDSAMYLCASRHSDGRGGTQYFGPGTRLLVL.

The chain uses TRBV6-4 and TRBJ2-1; the match to TRBD2 covers 7 bases. With 5 bases clipped from V and 2 bases from J, the junction kept 3 bases outside the gene matches. Germline assignment: CDR1 MRHNA and CDR2 SNTAGT. This CDR3 comprises 14 residues. The CDR3 DNA reads TGTGCCAGCAGTCCGCGGGGGACCTACAATGAGCAGTTCTTC. Its protein is CASSPRGTYNEQFF.

This clone was observed a handful of times. The CDR3 DNA is TGTGCCATCACCTCAGAAGGGGGAGGGAATTCACCCCTCCACTTT. Protein sequence: CAITSEGGGNSPLHF. The genes are TRBV10-3 and TRBJ1-6, with a possible D match to TRBD1 (6 bases). The CDR3 runs to 15 residues. Germline V gene data show CDR1 as ENHRY and CDR2 as SYGVKD. Trimming left V 7 bases short and J 7 bases short, with 17 bases between.

The chain uses TRBV27 and TRBJ2-4, with 7 bases that match TRBD1. The V gene's germline CDR1 is MNHEY and CDR2 SMNVEV (reference sequence). Unmatched junction bases numbered 8, after V lost 6 bases and J lost 0 bases. The CDR3 totals 16 residues. The CDR3: CASRKQGRLAKNIQYF. The CDR3 DNA follows: TGTGCCAGCAGGAAACAGGGGCGCCTAGCCAAAAACATTCAGTACTTC.

The chain links TRBV4-1 to TRBJ2-5; weak D call: TRBD1 (6 bases). CDR3 length: 15 residues. The V gene's germline CDR1 is MGHRA and CDR2 YSYEKL. V lost 1 base and J 4 bases, leaving 13 bases between the germline ends. The CDR3 loop reads CASSQVTGSRETQYF. The CDR3 nucleotides are TGCGCCAGCAGCCAAGTAACAGGGTCCCGAGAGACCCAGTACTTC.

The chain combines TRBV14 with TRBJ1-3; D might be TRBD1 (6 bases). Trimming left V 1 base short and J 2 bases short, with 18 bases between. CDR1 SGHDN and CDR2 FVKESK come from the germline V gene. The CDR3 loop spans 18 amino acids. This chain's CDR3 is CASSQVTGTEGTGNTIYF. CDR3 sequence (DNA): TGTGCCAGCAGCCAAGTTACAGGGACGGAAGGCACTGGAAACACCATATATTTT.

CDR3 sequence: CASSRDRATGELFF. In nucleotides, the CDR3 is TGCGCCAGCAGCCGAGACAGGGCCACCGGGGAGCTGTTTTTT. The chain joins TRBV4-1 to TRBJ2-2, with 7 bases that match TRBD1. V was clipped by 4 bases and J by 4 bases; unmatched bases: 3. The CDR3 has 14 amino acids. Per germline, CDR1 MGHRA and CDR2 YSYEKL.

Only one count was recorded for this clone. The chain uses TRBV7-9 and TRBJ2-7, with TRBD1 identical over 9 bases. The CDR3 runs 17 residues. V dropped 5 bases and J dropped 2; count of bases not matched to a gene: 13. Germline CDR1 reads SEHNR; CDR2 reads FQNEAQ (reference sequence). CDR3 sequence reads: CASSPSPGQGYPYEQYF. The CDR3 DNA reads as TGTGCCAGCAGCCCAAGCCCGGGACAGGGATACCCCTACGAGCAGTACTTC.

The chain recombines TRBV30 with TRBJ1-1, with D maybe TRBD1 (5 bases). Germline V gene sequence: CDR1 GTSNPN, CDR2 SVGIG (reference sequence). V was trimmed by 8 bases and J by 6 bases, leaving 16 bases between them. The CDR3 has 12 amino acids. The CDR3 spells CAHRRGSAEAFF. CDR3 sequence (DNA): TGTGCCCATAGGAGGGGATCCGCTGAAGCTTTCTTT.

The J gene is TRBJ2-7, the V gene TRBV28; TRBD1 is a possible D gene (5 bases). Deletions cut 6 bases from V and 2 bases from J, with 14 bases between. CDR3 length: 14 amino acids. Per germline, CDR1 MDHEN and CDR2 SYDVKM. Here the CDR3 DNA reads TGTGCCAGCAGGCCGCAGGGAACCCCCTACGAGCAGTACTTC. This encodes CASRPQGTPYEQYF.